This T cell receptor beta chain is drawn from a study of T cell responses to AZD1222 COVID-19 vaccine. General study points: Clonal diversity may have been underestimated, and the donors were mostly white British, with more females than males. Baseline seropositivity characterized only six AZD1222 recipients. Reportedly, nearly half of unique spike TCRs recognized epitopes outside B.1.351/B.1.1.7 mutations.

On this clone itself: Antigen: not known.

This table comes from immunoSEQ multiplex PCR, and its TCRdb copy is limited to in-frame clones, with some not included. The table lists over 95,000 clones, 80% to 95% of them singletons. It was second doses at about 4 or about 12 weeks that were pooled. Per germline, CDR1 ENHRY and CDR2 SYGVKD. Trimming removed 6 bases from V and 6 bases from J, with 17 bases in between. The CDR3 is made up of 14 amino acids. This sequence originates from an adult who received the AZD1222 COVID-19 vaccine. The chain links TRBV10-3 to TRBJ1-2, with D tentatively TRBD1 (6 bases). The input for sequencing was peripheral blood, taken 28 days after the second AZD1222 dose. The CDR3 here is CAISERWGADGYTF. CDR3 coding DNA: TGTGCCATCAGCGAGAGGTGGGGGGCTGATGGCTACACCTTC.